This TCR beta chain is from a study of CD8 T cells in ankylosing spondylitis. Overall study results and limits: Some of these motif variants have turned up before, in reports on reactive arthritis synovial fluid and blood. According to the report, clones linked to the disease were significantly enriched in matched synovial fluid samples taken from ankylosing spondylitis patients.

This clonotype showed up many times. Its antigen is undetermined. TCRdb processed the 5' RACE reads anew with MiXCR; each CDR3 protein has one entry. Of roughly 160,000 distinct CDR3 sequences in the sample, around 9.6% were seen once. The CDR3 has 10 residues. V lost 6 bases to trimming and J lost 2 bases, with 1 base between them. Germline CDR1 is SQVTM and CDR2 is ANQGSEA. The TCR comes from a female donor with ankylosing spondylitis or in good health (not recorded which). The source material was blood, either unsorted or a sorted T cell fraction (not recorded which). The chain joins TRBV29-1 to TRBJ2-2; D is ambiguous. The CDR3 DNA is TGCAGCGTCAACACCGGGGAGCTGTTTTTT. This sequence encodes CSVNTGELFF.